The 2 T cell receptor beta chains presented below share a single source sample, sequenced in a study of T cell repertoires in cytomegalovirus infection. One entry per CDR3 protein results from TCRdb running MiXCR on the reads. The sample comprises some 180,000 distinct CDR3 sequences, about a sixth of which are singletons, and about 23% rests with the top ten. The sample taken for sequencing was CD8+ T cells from PBMCs. The receptor source for this set is a human donor in good health (CMV status not recorded). Some clones in this sample may be carry-over from other donors' samples.

This clonotype has just a few counts. This rearrangement joins TRBV12-3 or TRBV12-4 to TRBJ1-2, with D possibly TRBD1 on 6 matching bases. V was cut by 4 bases and J by 6 bases, with 12 bases left in between. There are 13 residues in the CDR3. CDR3 residues: CASSYGTQDGYTF. Here the CDR3 DNA reads TGTGCCAGCAGTTACGGGACACAGGATGGCTACACCTTC.

This clonotype was observed a few times. The V gene is TRBV10-3, the J gene TRBJ2-1, with TRBD2 as a possible D gene (5 bases). The V end lost 3 bases, the J end lost 10 bases, and 7 bases lay between the germline ends. This CDR3 has 11 residues. Germline CDR1 is ENHRY and CDR2 is SYGVKD. The CDR3 is CAISEEREQFF. The CDR3 region has the DNA TGTGCCATCAGTGAAGAGCGGGAGCAGTTCTTC.